What follows is one T cell receptor (beta chain) and its context. The germline V gene encodes CDR1 SGHTA and CDR2 FQGTGA. The CDR3 runs 17 residues. V was clipped by 4 bases and J by 4 bases; unmatched bases: 6. These data originate in a study of blood T cell repertoires in COVID-19. TCRdb's table, derived via immunoSEQ multiplex PCR, lists solely in-frame clones and lacks some. The sample holds tens of thousands of clones, about nine tenths seen once. The TCR was taken from a man aged 60-69 years with COVID-19, enrolled during active disease. The V and J genes are TRBV7-3 and TRBJ2-2; TRBD2 agrees at 13 bases. Sequencing used peripheral blood. The CDR3 coding sequence is TGTGCCAGCAGCTCTGGACTAGCGGGAGTTGGCACCGGGGAGCTGTTTTTT. The encoded protein is CASSSGLAGVGTGELFF.